This T cell receptor (beta chain) is from a study of tumor-infiltrating lymphocytes in localized non-small cell lung cancer. On the study more broadly: Several tumor histologies, both smoking statuses, and some post-neoadjuvant chemotherapy samples were included. Study-wide points: TCR sequencing covered a subset of patients with enough tissue.

Germline V gene data show CDR1 as LNHDA and CDR2 as SQIVND (reference sequence). The V and J ends lost 1 base and 0 bases respectively, with 9 bases between them. This CDR3 is 15 amino acids long. On this clone itself: What it recognizes is unknown.

Generated by immunoSEQ multiplex PCR, the TCRdb table keeps only in-frame clones and is missing some. Seen here are 15,000 to 20,000 clones, approximately 80% observed once, and the top ten hold 6.4%. The V gene is TRBV19, the J gene TRBJ1-1, with D unresolved. The receptor's source is a human donor with non-small cell lung cancer. Input material: lung tumor tissue. CDR3 nucleotide sequence: TGTGCCAGTAGTATAGCGGGCCCCCTGAACACTGAAGCTTTCTTT. Translation gives CASSIAGPLNTEAFF.